Following are 18 T cell receptor beta chains from one sample sequenced in a study of vaccination effects on CD4 cells after COVID-19. TCRdb's table, derived via immunoSEQ multiplex PCR, lists solely in-frame clones and lacks some. The sample has 55,000 or so clones; around 80% are singletons. These receptors have no identified antigens. With the ViraFEST assay, the study expanded antigen-specific CD4+ T cells using viral peptide pools, then sequenced them. Subsequent to a culture period of more than 9 days, CD4+ T cells were isolated. The individual was infected with SARS-CoV-2 between March and December 2020, as confirmed by PCR. The sequencing here drew on CD4+ T cells from PBMCs cultured with HIV peptides, taken before COVID-19 vaccination. The sample's subset: HIV-1 Nef peptide pool negative control/reference culture. The receptors come from a human donor who had a prior SARS-CoV-2 infection.

This chain uses TRBV4-1 with TRBJ1-2, with TRBD1 identical over 8 bases. This CDR3 spans 15 amino acids. V dropped 1 base and J dropped 4; count of bases not matched to a gene: 5. Germline V gene data show CDR1 as MGHRA and CDR2 as YSYEKL. The DNA of the CDR3 is TGCGCCAGCAGCCAAGCCAGGGGGCAATCCTATGGCTACACCTTC. Amino acids: CASSQARGQSYGYTF.

The chain recombines TRBV2 with TRBJ2-1; TRBD2 aligns across 8 bases. Germline values: CDR1 SNHLY, CDR2 FYNNEI. The junction had 5 bases not matched to a gene; V was cut back by 7 bases and J by 3 bases. The CDR3 length is 14 residues. The CDR3 here is CASNRGGSYNEQFF. The CDR3 nucleotides read TGTGCCAGCAATCGGGGGGGTAGCTACAATGAGCAGTTCTTC. Full variable domain (remainder filled in from reference TRBV2 and TRBJ2-1): EPEVTQTPSHQVTQMGQEVILRCVPISNHLYFYWYRQILGQKVEFLVSFYNNEISEKSEIFDDQFSVERPDGSNFTLKIRSTKLEDSAMYFCASNRGGSYNEQFFGPGTRLTVL.

The V call is TRBV28, the J call TRBJ1-1; TRBD1 is a possible D gene (6 bases). This CDR3 spans 12 amino acids. Germline lookup yields CDR1 MDHEN and CDR2 SYDVKM. Trimming removed 6 bases at V and 13 bases at J, with 18 bases between. Here the CDR3 DNA reads TGTGCCAGCAGCCAAGGGACATTTGCGAGTTTCTTT. Translation gives CASSQGTFASFF.

V gene TRBV11-3 combines with J gene TRBJ2-7; no definite D call. Germline CDR1 reads SGHNT; CDR2 reads YENEEA. With 1 base removed from V and 2 bases from J, the gap between germline ends came to 0 bases. The CDR3 consists of 11 residues. The chain's CDR3 is CASSLAYEQYF. The CDR3 coding sequence is TGTGCCAGCAGCTTAGCCTACGAGCAGTACTTC. The full variable domain, with the rest looked up from reference TRBV11-3 and TRBJ2-7, is EAGVVQSPRYKIIEKKQPVAFWCNPISGHNTLYWYLQNLGQGPELLIRYENEEAVDDSQLPKDRFSAERLKGVDSTLKIQPAELGDSAVYLCASSLAYEQYFGPGTRLTVT.

This chain joins TRBV7-3 and TRBJ2-5; D remains unclear. The CDR3 length is 13 residues. The germline CDR1 and CDR2 sequences are SGHTA and FQGTGA. The ends were cut back, 4 bases at V and 8 bases at J, with 14 bases in the middle. CDR3 protein: CASSSGPKRTQYF. CDR3 in DNA: TGTGCCAGCAGCTCAGGACCGAAGAGAACCCAGTACTTC. Based on the CDR3 plus reference TRBV7-3 and TRBJ2-5, the full variable domain is GAGVSQTPSNKVTEKGKYVELRCDPISGHTALYWYRQSLGQGPEFLIYFQGTGAADDSGLPNDRFFAVRPEGSVSTLKIQRTERGDSAVYLCASSSGPKRTQYFGPGTRLLVL.

The chain couples TRBV5-4 to TRBJ1-2; 9 nucleotides align to TRBD1. This CDR3 has 14 residues. In germline, CDR1 is SGHNT, CDR2 YYREEE (reference sequence). Losses at the gene ends were 4 bases for V and 8 bases for J; bases not matched to a gene: 9. CDR3 sequence: CASSPLDRGDGYTF. For the CDR3, the DNA is TGTGCCAGCAGCCCCCTGGACAGGGGAGACGGCTACACCTTC.

The rearrangement links TRBV3-1 (or the pseudogene TRBV3-2) to TRBJ1-6; the D is unclear. Looked up from germline, CDR1 is LGHDT and CDR2 is YNNKEL (reference sequence). V shed 4 bases and J shed 10 bases, with 11 bases lying between them. The CDR3 contains 13 residues. CDR3 DNA: TGTGCCAGCAGCCGTGGTAGGGTCTCACCCCTCCACTTT. Amino acids: CASSRGRVSPLHF.

The chain employs TRBV24-1 and TRBJ2-5; D unresolved. Germline V gene lookup returns CDR1 KGHDR and CDR2 SFDVKD. The CDR3 length is 15 residues. V lost 3 bases and J 0 bases, leaving 10 bases between the germline ends. CDR3: CATSDPGEYQETQYF. The CDR3 DNA follows: TGTGCCACCAGTGATCCTGGCGAGTACCAAGAGACCCAGTACTTC.

The V and J genes are TRBV21-1 and TRBJ2-3; the D segment call TRBD1 is taken from the table without a DNA check. TRBV21-1 constitutes a pseudogene. CDR3 size: 16 residues. CDR3 region: CASSQTSLVGTDTQYF. As DNA, the CDR3 is TGTGCCAGCAGCCAGACAAGCTTAGTAGGCACAGATACGCAGTATTTT.

J is TRBJ2-5 and V is TRBV12-5; 13 bases align to TRBD2. This CDR3 contains 19 residues. Germline CDR1 reads LGHNT; CDR2 reads FRNRAP. V was pared by 1 base and J by 5 bases, with 13 bases of the junction left unmatched. The CDR3: CASGLAPRLAGGSGETQYF. For the CDR3, the DNA is TGTGCTAGTGGTTTGGCCCCGAGACTAGCGGGGGGATCTGGTGAGACCCAGTACTTC.

V usage is TRBV7-2 and J usage is TRBJ2-5; TRBD2 matches 10 bases. The V segment lost 2 bases and the J segment 4 bases; nucleotides outside the gene matches: 4. The CDR3 is made up of 15 amino acids. The V gene's germline CDR1 is SGHTA and CDR2 FQGNSA. The CDR3 DNA is TGTGCCAGCAGCTTAACTAGCGGGGAAGGAGAGACCCAGTACTTC. Its translation: CASSLTSGEGETQYF.

This rearrangement joins TRBV7-9 to TRBJ2-7; D unresolved. V was clipped by 2 bases and J by 0 bases, with 8 bases between them. Germline CDR1 reads SEHNR; CDR2 reads FQNEAQ (reference sequence). This CDR3 spans 14 amino acids. The CDR3 is CASSLTRSSYEQYF. CDR3 nucleotides: TGTGCCAGCAGCTTAACCAGGAGCTCCTACGAGCAGTACTTC.

This clone was counted only a few times. J is TRBJ2-2 and V is TRBV18; TRBD2 agrees at 9 bases. V was pared by 2 bases and J by 10 bases, with 8 bases of the junction left unmatched. The CDR3 contains 15 residues. Germline CDR1 KGHSH, CDR2 LQKENI. The CDR3 sequence: CASSPGGLAGVELFF. DNA of the CDR3: TGTGCCAGCTCACCAGGGGGACTAGCTGGTGTGGAGCTGTTTTTT.

The gene calls are TRBV3-1 (or the pseudogene TRBV3-2) and TRBJ1-4; tentatively, D is TRBD1 (5 bases). The V end lost 4 bases, the J end lost 3 bases, and 18 bases lay between the germline ends. From germline, CDR1 is LGHDT and CDR2 YNNKEL (reference sequence). This CDR3 contains 17 residues. In DNA form, the CDR3 reads TGTGCCAGCAGCCCTCGGACACTCAACCTTTCTAATGAAAAACTGTTTTTT. This gives the protein CASSPRTLNLSNEKLFF.

The V gene is TRBV15, the J gene TRBJ1-2; tentative D call: TRBD1 (5 bases). The germline V gene encodes CDR1 LNHNV and CDR2 YYDKDF (reference sequence). This CDR3 comprises 15 residues. Deletions cut 5 bases from V and 2 bases from J, with 15 bases between. The CDR3 region has the DNA TGTGCCACCAGCGTAGGGGACGGAACGAACTATGGCTACACCTTC. This encodes CATSVGDGTNYGYTF.

The chain links TRBV2 to TRBJ1-1, with TRBD1 matching over 7 bases. This CDR3 contains 14 residues. From germline, CDR1 is SNHLY and CDR2 FYNNEI. V was clipped by 6 bases and J by 4 bases; unmatched bases: 8. CDR3 DNA: TGTGCCAGCAGAGTAAACAGGGGTTCCACTGAAGCTTTCTTT. The encoded protein is CASRVNRGSTEAFF.

The rearrangement uses TRBV10-1 and TRBJ2-4; TRBD1 or TRBD2 may be the D gene (5 bases each). The germline V gene encodes CDR1 WNHNN and CDR2 SYGVQD (reference sequence). V lost 3 bases and J 0 bases, leaving 15 bases between the germline ends. The CDR3 is 17 amino acids. The CDR3 here is CASSEKGTLRAKNIQYF. The DNA for the CDR3 is TGCGCCAGCAGTGAAAAGGGGACCCTTAGAGCCAAAAACATTCAGTACTTC.

The V call is TRBV24-1, the J call TRBJ2-7; D is possibly TRBD2 (5 bases). Trimming cost V 4 bases and J 4 bases, with 7 bases left between them. CDR1 is KGHDR, CDR2 SFDVKD, per germline. CDR3 length: 12 amino acids. The CDR3 region is CATSESGYEQYF. The CDR3 DNA sequence: TGTGCCACCAGTGAGTCGGGGTACGAGCAGTACTTC.